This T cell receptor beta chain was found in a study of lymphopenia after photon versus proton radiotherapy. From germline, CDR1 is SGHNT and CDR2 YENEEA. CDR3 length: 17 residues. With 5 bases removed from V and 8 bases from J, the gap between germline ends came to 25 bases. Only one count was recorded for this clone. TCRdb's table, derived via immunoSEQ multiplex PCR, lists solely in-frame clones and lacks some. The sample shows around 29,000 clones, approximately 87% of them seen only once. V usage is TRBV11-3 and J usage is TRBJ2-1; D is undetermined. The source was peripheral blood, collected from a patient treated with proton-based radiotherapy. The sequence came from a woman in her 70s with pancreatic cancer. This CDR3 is CASSARALISSKDEQFF. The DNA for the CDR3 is TGTGCCAGCAGCGCCCGGGCGCTGATCTCATCCAAGGATGAGCAGTTCTTC.